Listed below are T cell receptor beta chains from one sample, sequenced in a study of T cell responses to AZD1222 COVID-19 vaccine. Method: immunoSEQ multiplex PCR; TCRdb's copy keeps in-frame clones and lacks some. Here the sample spans under 110,000 clones, about 90% being singletons. Sequenced here: peripheral blood, sampled 28 days after the second AZD1222 dose. The origin of the receptors is an adult who received the AZD1222 COVID-19 vaccine. The CDR3 runs from the conserved cysteine through the conserved F or W. A D gene is named only where the DNA matches it firmly. Rows give clone size only sometimes, using once, few, many, or a class for an expanded clone.

TRBJ1-1	TRBV5-1	.	.	TGCGCCAGCACCCTCGAATTGGGGGCTGAAGCTTTCTTT	CASTLELGAEAFF
TRBJ2-1	TRBV11-2	.	.	TGTGCCAGCAGCCGACTAGGGGCGTACAATGAGCAGTTCTTC	CASSRLGAYNEQFF
TRBJ2-1	TRBV3-1/TRBV3-2	.	.	TGTGCCAGCAGCTCGCAGCGGTACAATGAGCAGTTCTTC	CASSSQRYNEQFF
TRBJ2-1	TRBV24-1	.	.	TGTGCCACCCATATTGTTGGGGCACAAAAGCACAATGAGCAGTTCTTC	CATHIVGAQKHNEQFF
TRBJ1-1	TRBV12-3/TRBV12-4	.	.	TGTGCCAGCAGCGGTCGGGGCGTTGAAGCTTTCTTT	CASSGRGVEAFF
TRBJ1-2	TRBV5-6	.	.	TGTGCCAGCAGCCTTATGGGGGGTGGCTACACCTTC	CASSLMGGGYTF
TRBJ1-3	TRBV9	TRBD1	.	TGTGCCAGCAGCCTCTTAGGACAGGGCTCCTTCTCTGGAAACACCATATATTTT	CASSLLGQGSFSGNTIYF
TRBJ2-1	TRBV6-1	TRBD1	.	TGTGCCAGCAGTGAACAGGGGGCCAATGAGCAGTTCTTC	CASSEQGANEQFF
TRBJ1-2	TRBV9	.	.	TGTGCCAGCAGCGTTGGTGGGGATCTTCACTATGGCTACACCTTC	CASSVGGDLHYGYTF
TRBJ2-3	TRBV19	.	.	TGTGCCAGTAGTCCCGGAAATACGCAGTATTTT	CASSPGNTQYF
TRBJ2-3	TRBV4-1	TRBD1	.	TGCGCCAGCAGCCCAGAGGGAGGGACAGGGACAGATACGCAGTATTTT	CASSPEGGTGTDTQYF
TRBJ1-5	TRBV19	.	.	TGTGCCAGTAGTAGAGACTCAGGGGCTCCACATCAGCCCCAGCATTTT	CASSRDSGAPHQPQHF
TRBJ1-4	TRBV10-1	.	.	TGCGCCAGCAGTGAGTCCCGGACAGAGCCCTATAATGAAAAACTGTTTTTT	CASSESRTEPYNEKLFF
TRBJ1-3	TRBV18	.	.	TGTGCCAGCTCACCACCACAGGGATCTGGAAACACCATATATTTT	CASSPPQGSGNTIYF
TRBJ1-4	TRBV18	TRBD1	once	TGTGCCAGCTCACGGGGACAGGCAACTAATGAAAAACTGTTTTTT	CASSRGQATNEKLFF
TRBJ2-1	TRBV4-3	.	.	TGCGCCAGCAGCCAAGATTCGGGGGTCCCGAATGAGCAGTTCTTC	CASSQDSGVPNEQFF
TRBJ1-6	TRBV4-1	TRBD1	.	TGCGCCAGCAGCCAAGAAATGGACAGGGAGGTTGATACCCTCTATAATTCACCCCTCCACTTT	CASSQEMDREVDTLYNSPLHF